The subject of this entry is one TCR beta chain. Antigen unknown. This sample is part of a study of T cell responses to AZD1222 COVID-19 vaccine. Study-level findings and limits: Following two doses of AZD1222, Spike-specific TCR breadth and depth rose.

Per the germline V gene, CDR1 is MRHNA and CDR2 is SNTAGT. The CDR3 consists of 19 residues. The V gene end was trimmed by 0 bases and the J gene end by 3 bases; junction bases not matched to a gene: 9. Libraries were prepared by immunoSEQ multiplex PCR; TCRdb keeps only in-frame clonotypes and omits some of them. Of 150,000 to 200,000 clones in the sample, around 94% were seen once. This clonotype originated in an adult in good health. This sample comprised peripheral blood, obtained on day 0 of AZD1222 vaccination. The chain has TRBV6-4 and TRBJ2-2, with 11 bases matching TRBD2. CDR3 sequence (DNA): TGTGCCAGCAGTGACTCGCGACTAGCGGGAACCTCGTACACCGGGGAGCTGTTTTTT. Protein sequence: CASSDSRLAGTSYTGELFF.